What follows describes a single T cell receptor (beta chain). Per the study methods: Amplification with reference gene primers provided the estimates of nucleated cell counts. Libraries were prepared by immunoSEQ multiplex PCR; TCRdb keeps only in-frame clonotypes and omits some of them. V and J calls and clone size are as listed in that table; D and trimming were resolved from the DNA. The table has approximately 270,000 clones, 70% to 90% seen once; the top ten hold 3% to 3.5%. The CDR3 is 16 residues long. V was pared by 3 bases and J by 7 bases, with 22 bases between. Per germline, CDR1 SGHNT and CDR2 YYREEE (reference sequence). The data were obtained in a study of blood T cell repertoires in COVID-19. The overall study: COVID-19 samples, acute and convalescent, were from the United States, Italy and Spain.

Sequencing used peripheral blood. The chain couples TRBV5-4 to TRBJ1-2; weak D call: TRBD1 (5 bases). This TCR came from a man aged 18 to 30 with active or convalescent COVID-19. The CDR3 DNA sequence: TGTGCCAGCAGCTGGGGCCACAGGACCTCGGGGGGTGGCTACACCTTC. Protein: CASSWGHRTSGGGYTF. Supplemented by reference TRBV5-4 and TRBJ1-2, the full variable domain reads ETGVTQSPTHLIKTRGQQVTLRCSSQSGHNTVSWYQQALGQGPQFIFQYYREEENGRGNFPPRFSGLQFPNYSSELNVNALELDDSALYLCASSWGHRTSGGGYTFGSGTRLTVV.